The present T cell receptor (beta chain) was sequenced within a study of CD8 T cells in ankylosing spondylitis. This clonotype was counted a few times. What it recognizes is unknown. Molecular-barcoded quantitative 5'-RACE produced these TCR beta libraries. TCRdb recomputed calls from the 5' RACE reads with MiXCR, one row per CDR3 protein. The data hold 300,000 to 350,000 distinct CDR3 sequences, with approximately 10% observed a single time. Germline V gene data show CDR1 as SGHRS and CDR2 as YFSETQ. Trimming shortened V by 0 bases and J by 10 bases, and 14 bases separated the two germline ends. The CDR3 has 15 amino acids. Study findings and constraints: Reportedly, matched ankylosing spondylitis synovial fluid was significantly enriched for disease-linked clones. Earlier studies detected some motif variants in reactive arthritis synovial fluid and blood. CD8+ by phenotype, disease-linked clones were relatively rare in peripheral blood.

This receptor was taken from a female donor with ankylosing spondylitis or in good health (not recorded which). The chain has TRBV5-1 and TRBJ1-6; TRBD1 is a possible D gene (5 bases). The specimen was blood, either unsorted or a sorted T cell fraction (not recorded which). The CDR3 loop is CASSLDEGRGSPLHF. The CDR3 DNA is TGCGCCAGCAGCTTGGACGAGGGGCGGGGATCACCCCTCCACTTT.